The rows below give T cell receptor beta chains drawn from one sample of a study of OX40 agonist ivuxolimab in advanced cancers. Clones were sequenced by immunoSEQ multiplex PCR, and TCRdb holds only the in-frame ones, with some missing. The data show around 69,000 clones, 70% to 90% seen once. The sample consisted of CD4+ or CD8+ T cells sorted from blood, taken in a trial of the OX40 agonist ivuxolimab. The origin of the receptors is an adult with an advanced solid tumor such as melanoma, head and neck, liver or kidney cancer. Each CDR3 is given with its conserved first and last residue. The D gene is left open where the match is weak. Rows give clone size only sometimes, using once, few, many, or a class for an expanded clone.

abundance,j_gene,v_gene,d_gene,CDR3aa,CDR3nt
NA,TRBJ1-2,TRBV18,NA,CASSPNYREAYTF,TGTGCCAGCTCACCCAATTACAGGGAGGCTTACACCTTC
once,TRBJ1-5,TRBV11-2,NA,CASSSSSSNQPQHF,TGTGCCAGCAGCTCCTCCTCTAGCAATCAGCCCCAGCATTTT
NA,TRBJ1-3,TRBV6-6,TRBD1,CASTQTGGSGNTIYF,TGTGCCAGCACCCAAACAGGGGGGTCTGGAAACACCATATATTTT
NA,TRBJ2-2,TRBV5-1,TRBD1,CASRTGDTGELFF,TGCGCCAGCCGGACAGGGGACACCGGGGAGCTGTTTTTT
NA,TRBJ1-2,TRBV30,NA,CAWSAGGLDYGYTF,TGTGCCTGGAGTGCGGGGGGTCTGGACTATGGCTACACCTTC
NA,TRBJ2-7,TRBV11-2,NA,CASSKQALYEQYF,TGTGCCAGCAGTAAGCAAGCCCTCTACGAGCAGTACTTC
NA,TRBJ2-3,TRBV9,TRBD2,CASSVGGGLAGAQYF,TGTGCCAGCAGCGTAGGAGGGGGACTAGCGGGAGCTCAGTATTTT
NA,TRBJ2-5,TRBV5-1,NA,CASSFPGMEETQYF,TGCGCCAGCAGCTTCCCAGGGATGGAGGAGACCCAGTACTTC
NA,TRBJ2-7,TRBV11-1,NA,CASSTGRASYEQYF,TGTGCCAGCAGCACCGGGAGAGCCTCCTACGAGCAGTACTTC
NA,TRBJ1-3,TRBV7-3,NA,CASSSDSGNTIYF,TGTGCCAGCAGCTCGGACTCTGGAAACACCATATATTTT
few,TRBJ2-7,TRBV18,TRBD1,CASCPGQDYGEQYF,TGTGCCAGCTGTCCGGGACAGGATTATGGCGAGCAGTACTTC
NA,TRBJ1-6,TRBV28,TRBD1,CASSLPGQGLGSLGSPLHF,TGTGCCAGCAGTTTACCGGGACAGGGTCTTGGGAGCTTGGGTTCACCCCTCCACTTT
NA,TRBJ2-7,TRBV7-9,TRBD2,CASSSGLGGEQYF,TGTGCCAGCAGTTCCGGACTAGGAGGCGAGCAGTACTTC